The sequence of this T cell receptor beta chain was determined in a study of regulatory T cells in long-lasting Graves disease. Study overall: Positive TSH receptor antibodies alongside over 5 years of antithyroid drugs were what marked Graves' disease as persistent. Broader study findings: Favored gene segments in persistent disease were TRBV28, TRBJ1-2 and TRBJ2-5.

This clonotype was counted only a few times. What it recognizes is unknown. Time point noted: persistent/refractory GD, antithyroid drugs over 5 years with positive TRAb. PBMC-derived RNA was used for the TCR library. The trim removed 6 bases at V and 4 bases at J, leaving 9 bases unmatched. Germline-derived CDR1 and CDR2 are SGHAT and FQNNGV. The CDR3 has 15 residues. According to the study, TCR beta libraries were built with iRepertoire HTBI primers and CDR3-region Arm-PCR. MiXCR, applied by TCRdb to the multiplex PCR reads, yields one record per CDR3 protein. The sample lists roughly 700,000 distinct CDR3 sequences; approximately 31% were seen once.

The chain is built from TRBV11-2 and TRBJ2-5; 9 bases map to TRBD2. The origin of this receptor is a female donor with Graves disease. The sequenced sample was peripheral blood mononuclear cells (PBMCs), obtained when the disease was refractory, from a patient treated with antithyroid drugs. CDR3 protein: CASRPAGGRGETQYF. The DNA of the CDR3 is TGTGCCAGCAGGCCCGCTGGCGGGAGGGGAGAGACCCAGTACTTC.